Below are 13 T cell receptor beta chains sequenced from a single sample in a study of T cells in Graves' hyperthyroidism and ophthalmopathy. Regions amplified from RNA transcripts were the TCR beta CDR3 regions. HTBI primers were used for first-round RT-PCR of the TCR CDR3. TCRdb itself ran the multiplex PCR reads through MiXCR, one entry per CDR3 protein. The sample includes some 510,000 distinct CDR3 sequences, around 21% of them seen just once. The specimen sequenced was blood. Receptors were obtained from a man between 18 and 35 years old with Graves' hyperthyroidism.

The table lists this clonotype with many counts. This sequence joins TRBV28 and TRBJ2-2; 9 bases are shared with TRBD2. CDR1 is MDHEN and CDR2 is SYDVKM in the germline V gene. This CDR3 is built from 19 residues. Trimming cost V 3 bases and J 3 bases; bases outside gene matches: 14. CDR3 coding DNA: TGTGCCAGCAGTTTCCGGCTAGCGGGGTCCTCAATATACACCGGGGAGCTGTTTTTT. Translating gives CASSFRLAGSSIYTGELFF.

This clonotype has at least ten counts. One junction end does not reproduce the germline sequence, and a read error may be involved. V and J are TRBV28 and TRBJ2-7; D possibly corresponds to TRBD1 (6 bases). The CDR3 length is 14 residues. The V gene's germline CDR1 is MDHEN and CDR2 SYDVKM. The CDR3 nucleotides read TGCGCCAGCAGCCCCCGGGACACCACCTACGAGCAGTACTTC. Its translation: CASSPRDTTYEQYF.

This clonotype was recorded many times. The genes are TRBV27 and TRBJ1-1, with TRBD1 identical over 9 bases. V shed 6 bases and J 5 bases; nucleotides not matched to a gene: 4. Looked up from germline, CDR1 is MNHEY and CDR2 is SMNVEV (reference sequence). CDR3 length: 13 residues. CDR3 sequence: CASRGTGNTEAFF. DNA for the CDR3: TGTGCCAGCAGGGGGACAGGGAATACTGAAGCTTTCTTT.

This clonotype was seen just once. The chain links TRBV25-1 to TRBJ1-5, with 10 bases lining up with TRBD1. Looked up from germline, CDR1 is MGHDK and CDR2 is SYGVNS. The CDR3 is 14 residues long. Trimming cost V 11 bases and J 3 bases; bases outside gene matches: 7. CDR3 in amino acids: CACMGQGFNQPQHF. CDR3 nucleotide sequence: TGTGCCTGCATGGGACAGGGGTTCAATCAGCCCCAGCATTTT.

This clonotype was recorded many times. J is TRBJ2-7 and V is TRBV29-1, with unresolved D. CDR1 is SQVTM and CDR2 is ANQGSEA in the germline V gene. Between the trimmed V and J ends, which lost 5 bases and 3 bases, there was a span of 11 bases. This CDR3 is built from 12 residues. The CDR3 region is CSVLVAGYEQYF. The CDR3 DNA follows: TGCAGCGTTCTCGTCGCTGGCTACGAGCAGTACTTC.

There are a few counts of this clonotype. The chain recombines TRBV2 with TRBJ2-7; 7 bases match TRBD2. This CDR3 comprises 13 residues. Germline V gene data show CDR1 as SNHLY and CDR2 as FYNNEI. The junction had 4 bases not matched to a gene; V was cut back by 1 base and J by 7 bases. The CDR3 loop is CASSEVLRGEQYF. In DNA, the CDR3 is TGTGCCAGCAGTGAAGTACTGCGGGGGGAGCAGTACTTC.

The chain joins TRBV12-3 or TRBV12-4 to TRBJ2-5; tentative D call: TRBD2 (5 bases). V gave up 5 bases and J gave up 5 bases, with 12 bases separating them. The CDR3 sequence is 13 residues long. This CDR3 is CASSPDWEETQYF. For the CDR3, the DNA is TGTGCCAGCAGTCCCGACTGGGAGGAGACCCAGTACTTC.

Turning to this clonotype: Since a much larger clone is just one base distant, this may be a read error. V and J are TRBV19 and TRBJ2-2, with 7 bases that match TRBD1. The CDR3 runs to 14 residues. Germline values: CDR1 LNHDA, CDR2 SQIVND (reference sequence). The DNA for the CDR3 is TGTGCCAGTAATCCGACAGGGTATCCCGGGGAGCTGTGTTTT. This translates into CASNPTGYPGELCF.

This clonotype has a count of ten or more. The chain has TRBV27 and TRBJ2-7; 8 nucleotides line up with TRBD2. Per germline, CDR1 MNHEY and CDR2 SMNVEV (reference sequence). The V gene end was trimmed by 8 bases and the J gene end by 3 bases; junction bases not matched to a gene: 15. The CDR3 spans 16 residues. The CDR3 nucleotides read TGTGCCAGCGCCCACAGGACTAGCCCCCTCGACTACGAGCAGTACTTC. The encoded protein is CASAHRTSPLDYEQYF.

Ten or more counts support this clonotype. The J gene is TRBJ1-2, the V gene TRBV11-2; D gene ambiguous. Trimming removed 6 bases at V and 2 bases at J, with 10 bases between. Germline values: CDR1 SGHAT, CDR2 FQNNGV. The CDR3 extends over 13 amino acids. The CDR3 sequence is CASSFGLNYGYTF. In nucleotides, the CDR3 is TGTGCCAGCAGTTTTGGGCTCAACTATGGCTACACCTTC.

This clonotype was seen ten or more times. The chain uses TRBV6-5 and TRBJ2-7; tentative D call: TRBD1 (6 bases). Trimming took off 2 bases at V and 6 bases at J, with 17 bases between the two ends. Germline V gene data show CDR1 as MNHEY and CDR2 as SVGAGI. The CDR3 covers 15 residues. CDR3 bases: TGTGCCAGCAGTTACGGACAGCCCCGCTCTTTCGAGCAGTACTTC. This sequence encodes CASSYGQPRSFEQYF.

Comments on this clonotype: Since a much larger clone is just one base distant, this may be a read error. The chain uses TRBV24-1 and TRBJ2-5; weak D call: TRBD1 (5 bases). CDR1 KGHDR and CDR2 SFDVKD come from the germline V gene. The CDR3 is 16 amino acids. V lost 3 bases and J lost 5, with 18 bases in between. The chain's CDR3 is CATSDPRIGEYETQYF. DNA for the CDR3: TGTGCCACCAGTGATCCGCGGATAGGGGAATACGAGACCCAGTACTTC.

There are many counts of this clonotype. The chain uses TRBV28 and TRBJ1-1; no clear D gene. The ends were cut back, 3 bases at V and 4 bases at J, with 9 bases in the middle. Germline V lookup: CDR1 MDHEN, CDR2 SYDVKM. The CDR3 length is 13 residues. CDR3 nucleotides: TGTGCCAGCAGTTTCGAAGGAATCACTGAAGCTTTCTTT. It translates to CASSFEGITEAFF.